The TCR beta chain under discussion was sequenced for a study of OX40 agonist ivuxolimab in advanced cancers. Study-wide results and caveats: Clones of CD4+ and CD8+ blood T cells grew by week 6 at doses of 0.1 to 3.0 mg/kg.

Notes on this clone: Its matching antigen is unknown.

The method was immunoSEQ multiplex PCR; TCRdb's version includes in-frame clones alone and lacks a portion of them. The repertoire has about 90,000 clones, 91% of them found once; the top ten carry 8% to 9.5%. The germline CDR1 and CDR2 sequences are SGHTA and FQGTGA. J lost 4 bases, V lost 0 bases, and 6 bases had no gene match. The CDR3 length is 17 residues. Specimen: CD4+ or CD8+ T cells sorted from blood, collected in a trial of the OX40 agonist ivuxolimab. The receptor comes from an adult with an advanced solid tumor such as melanoma, head and neck, liver or kidney cancer. This rearrangement joins TRBV7-3 to TRBJ2-5, with 12 bases matching TRBD2. CDR3 region: CASSLTPKLAGGETQYF. The CDR3 region has the DNA TGTGCCAGCAGCTTAACCCCCAAACTAGCGGGAGGAGAGACCCAGTACTTC.